Included here is one T cell receptor beta chain sequence, with context. This CDR3 is built from 15 residues. The germline V and J ends were trimmed by 3 bases and 1 base, with 12 bases remaining between them. From germline, CDR1 is KGHSH and CDR2 LQKENI. The method was immunoSEQ multiplex PCR; TCRdb's version includes in-frame clones alone and lacks a portion of them. The table has roughly 70,000 clones, roughly 78% seen once. These data belong to a study of T cell responses to AZD1222 COVID-19 vaccine. This specimen consisted of peripheral blood, obtained on day 0 of MenACWY control vaccination. V gene TRBV18 combines with J gene TRBJ1-1; D is unclear. The sequence was collected from an adult in good health. In DNA form, the CDR3 reads TGTGCCAGCTCACCGGAGCCAATTCGGAACACTGAAGCTTTCTTT. Translation gives CASSPEPIRNTEAFF.